This is a list of T cell receptor beta chains from one sample in a study of OX40 agonist ivuxolimab in advanced cancers. Clones were sequenced by immunoSEQ multiplex PCR, and TCRdb holds only the in-frame ones, with some missing. The table records tens of thousands of clones, 80% to 90% of them present only once. Material: CD4+ or CD8+ T cells sorted from blood, obtained in a trial of the OX40 agonist ivuxolimab. The receptors here all came from an adult with an advanced solid tumor such as melanoma, head and neck, liver or kidney cancer. The CDR3 runs from the conserved cysteine through the conserved F or W. D genes are given only for firm matches. Size is stated for part of the rows, as once, few or many counts, or as a class when the clone is expanded.

. | TRBJ1-1 | TRBV7-9 | . | TGTGCCAGCAGCTCTCGGGACGGATACACTGAAGCTTTCTTT | CASSSRDGYTEAFF
. | TRBJ1-1 | TRBV30 | few | TGTGCCTGGAGTGTAAACACTGAAGCTTTCTTT | CAWSVNTEAFF
TRBD1 | TRBJ1-2 | TRBV27 | . | TGTGCCAGCAGTTTCAGGGGGTCTCGGGGCTACACCTTC | CASSFRGSRGYTF
. | TRBJ2-2 | TRBV7-9 | . | TGTGCCAGCAGCTCACTAGCCGGGGAGCTGTTTTTT | CASSSLAGELFF
TRBD1 | TRBJ1-3 | TRBV6-5 | . | TGTGCCAGCGGGGGGACAGGAAGAAACACCATATATTTT | CASGGTGRNTIYF
. | TRBJ1-6 | TRBV10-3 | once | TGTGCCATCAGTGACTCGTCCGGGACGGGAAATTCACCCCTCCACTTT | CAISDSSGTGNSPLHF
. | TRBJ2-7 | TRBV27 | . | TGTGCCAGCAGTTTTACCACTCACTCCTACGAGCAGTACTTC | CASSFTTHSYEQYF
. | TRBJ2-3 | TRBV6-5 | . | TGTGCCAGCAGTTACGGGCAGGGAGCTGGCACAGATACGCAGTATTTT | CASSYGQGAGTDTQYF
TRBD1 | TRBJ1-5 | TRBV6-1 | . | TGTGCCAGCAGGGAACCCGGGACAGGGACTCAGCCCCAGCATTTT | CASREPGTGTQPQHF
. | TRBJ1-1 | TRBV19 | . | TGTGCCAGTAGAGCAGAGCTGAACACTGAAGCTTTCTTT | CASRAELNTEAFF
. | TRBJ1-4 | TRBV28 | . | TGTGCCAGCAGTACATTCAGGGGCGGGAGTATAGGAAAACTGTTTTTT | CASSTFRGGSIGKLFF
. | TRBJ2-1 | TRBV30 | . | TGTGCCTACCGACAGTCATTCAACAATGAGCAGTTCTTC | CAYRQSFNNEQFF
. | TRBJ2-4 | TRBV6-5 | . | TGTGCCAGCGGAGAGTTAAGCGCCAAAAACATTCAGTACTTC | CASGELSAKNIQYF
TRBD1 | TRBJ1-2 | TRBV29-1 | . | TGCAGCGTTGGAGGGACAGCCGAGAGCGGCTACACCTTC | CSVGGTAESGYTF
TRBD2 | TRBJ2-7 | TRBV7-2 | once | TGTGCCAGCAGCTTAGGGCTAGCGGGAGTGGACGAGCAGTACTTC | CASSLGLAGVDEQYF
. | TRBJ1-5 | TRBV10-2 | . | TGCGCCAGCAGTGAGTGGGGTGGGAGCAATCAGCCCCAGCATTTT | CASSEWGGSNQPQHF
. | TRBJ2-7 | TRBV2 | few | TGTGCCAGCAGTGAGAGGATGGCGGGGGAGCAGTACTTC | CASSERMAGEQYF
TRBD1 | TRBJ1-2 | TRBV4-3 | . | TGCGCCAGCAGCCAGACCTCGACAGGGTTTTATGGCTACACCTTC | CASSQTSTGFYGYTF
TRBD1 | TRBJ2-7 | TRBV15 | few | TGTGCCACCAGCAGAGATGCAGGGGGCTCCTACGAGCAGTACTTC | CATSRDAGGSYEQYF
TRBD2 | TRBJ2-5 | TRBV7-2 | . | TGTGCCAGCAGCGCGGGACTAGCGGGCAACCAAGAGACCCAGTACTTC | CASSAGLAGNQETQYF
. | TRBJ2-2 | TRBV28 | . | TGTGCCAGCAGAATGACGGGACAAACGAACACCGGGGAGCTGTTTTTT | CASRMTGQTNTGELFF
. | TRBJ1-6 | TRBV5-1 | . | TGCGCCAGCAGCTTGGCTGGGGGAGGCTCCTATAATTCACCCCTCCACTTT | CASSLAGGGSYNSPLHF
TRBD2 | TRBJ2-2 | TRBV7-3 | . | TGTGCCAGCAGCTCGACTAGCGTGGGGGCCGGGGAGCTGTTTTTT | CASSSTSVGAGELFF
. | TRBJ2-5 | TRBV2 | once | TGTGCCAGCATAGCTAACAGGGCTTCTCAAGAGACCCAGTACTTC | CASIANRASQETQYF
. | TRBJ1-5 | TRBV4-2 | . | TGTGCCAGCAGCCAGGTTCAGGGAACCTATAGCAATCAGCCCCAGCATTTT | CASSQVQGTYSNQPQHF
. | TRBJ2-7 | TRBV28 | . | TGTGCCAGCAGTTTATGGTCTGGGGGGTTGAACTACGAGCAGTACTTC | CASSLWSGGLNYEQYF
. | TRBJ2-3 | TRBV2 | . | TGTGCCAGCAGTGGAGGACTCCCGGGGGACGATACGCAGTATTTT | CASSGGLPGDDTQYF
. | TRBJ1-5 | TRBV28 | . | TGTGCCAGCAGTACGGCCTGGGGGAGCAATCAGCCCCAGCATTTT | CASSTAWGSNQPQHF
. | TRBJ1-1 | TRBV2 | . | TGTGCCAGCAGTGAAAGCCCTCAGGGGTACACTGAAGCTTTCTTT | CASSESPQGYTEAFF
. | TRBJ2-7 | TRBV13 | . | TGTGCCAGCAGCCAAGTCTCATACGAGCAGTACTTC | CASSQVSYEQYF
. | TRBJ2-1 | TRBV5-8 | . | TGTGCCAGCAGCTTAGGGGAGCGGAGGGATGAGCAGTTCTTC | CASSLGERRDEQFF